This T cell receptor (beta chain) was sequenced during a study of beta chain features in type 1 diabetes. Study-level points and caveats: In every one of the four CD4+ subsets, TCRB CDR3s were moderately but significantly shorter in Type 1 diabetes patients.

The germline gives CDR1 SGHTA, CDR2 FQGNSA. This CDR3 has 16 amino acids. V was trimmed by 7 bases and J by 6 bases, leaving 23 bases between them. The study reverse transcribed the entire isolated RNA, so it sequenced expressed TCRB transcripts. Approximately 3.5 million reads, on average, came from each naive, central memory and regulatory T cell sample. Libraries were prepared by immunoSEQ multiplex PCR; TCRdb keeps only in-frame clonotypes and omits some of them. In the table there are 120,000 or so clones, roughly 17% of which are singletons. Remarks on this clone: Its antigen is unknown.

Sequenced sample: central memory CD4+ T cells from blood. The source of this sequence is a man between 18 and 35 years old with type 1 diabetes. The chain joins TRBV7-2 to TRBJ2-3; TRBD2 might be the D (6 bases). CDR3 nucleotide sequence: TGTGCCAGCACCCGCGAGGGACTGGGGACGCGCGATACGCAGTATTTT. Its translation is CASTREGLGTRDTQYF.